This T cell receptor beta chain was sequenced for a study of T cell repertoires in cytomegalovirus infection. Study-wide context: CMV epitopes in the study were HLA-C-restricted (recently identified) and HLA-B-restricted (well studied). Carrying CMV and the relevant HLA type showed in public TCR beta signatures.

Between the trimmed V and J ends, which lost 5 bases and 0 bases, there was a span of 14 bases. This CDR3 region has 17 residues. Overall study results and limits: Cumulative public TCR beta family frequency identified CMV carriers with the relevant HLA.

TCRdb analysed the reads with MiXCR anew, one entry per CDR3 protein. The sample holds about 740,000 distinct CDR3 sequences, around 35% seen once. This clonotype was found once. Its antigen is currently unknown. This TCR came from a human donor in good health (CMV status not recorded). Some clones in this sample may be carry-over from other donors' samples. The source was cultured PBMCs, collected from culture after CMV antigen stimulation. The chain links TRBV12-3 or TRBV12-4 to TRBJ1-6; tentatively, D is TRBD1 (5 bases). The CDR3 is CASSPGTRGSYNSPLHF. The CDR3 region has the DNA TGTGCCAGCAGTCCCGGGACGAGGGGCTCCTATAATTCACCCCTCCACTTT.